This TCR beta chain was sequenced during a study of OX40 agonist ivuxolimab in advanced cancers. As for the study more broadly: The costimulatory receptor OX40 (CD134) was targeted by ivuxolimab, a fully human IgG2 agonistic monoclonal antibody. Partial responses were achieved by three dose-escalation patients, of whom one had hepatocellular carcinoma and two had cutaneous melanoma. Intravenous ivuxolimab was administered to patients every 2 weeks at six dose levels: 0.01, 0.1, 0.3, 1.5, 3 and 10 mg/kg. Of the roughly 50 dose-escalation patients, hepatocellular carcinoma was present in roughly 19, melanoma in around 15, renal cell carcinoma in 9 and head and neck cancer in 9. The point of sequencing TCRbeta in the periphery was to test whether ivuxolimab changed TCR sequence diversity and drove clonal T-cell expansion. The paper reports the monotherapy dose-escalation portion (N of about 52 patients) of the phase I ivuxolimab trial. Prior anti-PD-1, anti-PD-L1 or anti-CTLA-4 therapy was permitted, and checkpoint inhibitors had been received by under 50% of dose-escalation patients. In the dose-escalation cohort, approximately 82% of patients were male, and the mean age was 60 years with a range of roughly 20 to 80.

Patients with autoimmune disease history or receiving systemic immunosuppression were excluded from the trial. Peripheral blood for TCR sequencing was collected from all dose cohorts at baseline, on cycle 4 day 1, and on cycle 7 day 1. Samples came from an open-label, multicenter, first-in-human phase I dose-escalation trial of ivuxolimab. Adults with locally advanced or metastatic head and neck squamous cell, hepatocellular, melanoma or renal cell carcinoma were enrolled in the trial. CD4+ and CD8+ T cells were sorted separately from peripheral blood before TCR sequencing. To sequence the TCRbeta CDR3 region, genomic DNA was isolated from the sorted cells. TCRbeta CDR3 regions were sequenced using the immunoSEQ Assay. Drawn from immuneACCESS, this table holds only the in-frame rearrangements with V and J called that TCRdb kept. Clones are partly lost; checked studies trace under half to an unresolved V gene and leave the rest unexplained. The sample yields around 63,000 clones; approximately 80% were counted once. Of the sample, about 5.5% falls within the top ten clones.

The CDR3 sequence holds 14 residues, the cysteine and phenylalanine included. Only the CDR3 part of the read is kept: 42 bases, read in frame from the first base. For this chain, trimming is 3 bases at the V end and 8 bases at the J end, and the number of junction bases without a gene match is 8. CDR1 and CDR2 were assigned from the germline V gene (reference sequence) as MNHEY and SMNVEV. As to this clone: Its recognized antigen is unknown. Base qualities are not recorded, but no much larger clone differs from it by a single base.

General findings and caveats noted by the study authors: Low levels of normalized T-cell clonal expansion were also seen in some nonresponding patients. The antigen specificity of the clonally expanded peripheral T cells was not determined. After ivuxolimab, expanded clones were on average more numerous among CD8+ T cells than among CD4+ T cells. Clonal expansion of both CD4+ and CD8+ blood T cells was observed from baseline to week 6 at doses 0.1 to 3.0 mg/kg. Partial responders in the 0.1-3.0 mg/kg groups had among the lowest normalized peripheral clonal expansion, especially among CD8+ T cells.

The sequence was collected from an adult with an advanced solid tumor such as melanoma, head and neck, liver or kidney cancer. The V gene is TRBV27 and the J gene is TRBJ1-2, and TRBD1 matches 8 of the central bases. Specimen: CD4+ or CD8+ T cells sorted from blood, collected in a trial of the OX40 agonist ivuxolimab. The encoded CDR3 is CASSFSGQGVGYTF. The DNA is TGTGCCAGCAGTTTTAGCGGACAGGGAGTCGGCTACACCTTC.